What follows are 31 T cell receptor beta chains derived from one specimen sequenced in a study of blood T cells in healthy people across ages. With a J-beta primer mix and a sample-barcoded 5' primer, a second PCR ran about 6 to 11 cycles. TCRdb re-derived calls from the 5' RACE reads in MiXCR, one entry per CDR3 protein. The sample has hundreds of thousands of distinct CDR3 sequences, under 45% seen once. The specimen sequenced was blood. The receptors come from a man aged 55-75 years in good health.

This clonotype was found many times. V and J are TRBV29-1 and TRBJ2-3; 11 bases line up with TRBD2. Germline loops: CDR1 SQVTM, CDR2 ANQGSEA. V shed 7 bases and J 8 bases; nucleotides not matched to a gene: 8. The CDR3 totals 13 residues. CDR3 amino acids: CSALTSGGSTQYF. The CDR3 coding sequence is TGCAGCGCACTAACTAGCGGGGGTAGTACGCAGTATTTT.

This clonotype was counted at least ten times. The chain recombines TRBV29-1 with TRBJ2-3; D is perhaps TRBD1 (6 bases). The V gene lost 3 bases and the J gene lost 0 bases, with 7 bases spanning the gap. Germline V lookup: CDR1 SQVTM, CDR2 ANQGSEA. There are 13 residues in the CDR3. The CDR3 coding sequence is TGCAGCGTTGAGGGACAAAGCACAGATACGCAGTATTTT. The encoded protein is CSVEGQSTDTQYF.

The genes are TRBV28 and TRBJ2-7, with 11 bases aligning to TRBD1. TRBJ2-5 matches the DNA end more closely, so the J call is doubtful. The CDR3 totals 16 residues. CDR1 is MDHEN, CDR2 SYDVKM, per germline. CDR3 sequence: CASRTAGTGGEETQYF. CDR3 in DNA: TGTGCCAGCAGAACCGCCGGGACAGGGGGGGAAGAGACCCAGTACTTC.

The chain uses TRBV20-1 and TRBJ2-7, with D perhaps TRBD1 (5 bases). The V gene lost 0 bases and the J gene lost 3 bases, with 21 bases spanning the gap. Germline CDR1 reads DFQATT; CDR2 reads SNEGSKA (reference sequence). The CDR3 sequence is 17 residues long. CDR3 residues: CSARDGSELDKDYEQYF. CDR3 DNA sequence: TGCAGTGCTAGAGATGGATCCGAGCTGGACAAAGACTACGAGCAGTACTTC.

The CDR3 is CATSPGDVLAKNIQYF. Written as DNA, the CDR3 is TGTGCCACCAGCCCTGGGGACGTTCTAGCCAAAAACATTCAGTACTTC. The V gene is TRBV15, the J gene TRBJ2-4; D is perhaps TRBD1 or TRBD2 (5 bases each). V was pared by 5 bases and J by 0 bases, with 14 bases between. CDR1 and CDR2 (germline): LNHNV, YYDKDF (reference sequence). The CDR3 extends over 16 amino acids.

The chain joins TRBV7-9 to TRBJ2-1; 8 bases align to TRBD2. This CDR3 region has 16 residues. Germline assignment: CDR1 SEHNR and CDR2 FQNEAQ (reference sequence). Trimming at V came to 2 bases and at J to 7 bases, leaving 10 bases not matched to a gene. The DNA of the CDR3 is TGTGCCAGCAGCTTACGCGGCGGGGGGCCTACGAATGAGCAGTTCTTC. Protein: CASSLRGGGPTNEQFF. Full variable domain (missing parts from reference TRBV7-9 and TRBJ2-1): DTGVSQNPRHKITKRGQNVTFRCDPISEHNRLYWYRQTLGQGPEFLTYFQNEAQLEKSRLLSDRFSAERPKGSFSTLEIQRTEQGDSAMYLCASSLRGGGPTNEQFFGPGTRLTVL.

The rearrangement joins TRBV20-1 to TRBJ2-7; 8 bases match TRBD2. V was pared by 5 bases and J by 5 bases, with 11 bases of the junction left unmatched. Per the germline V gene, CDR1 is DFQATT and CDR2 is SNEGSKA (reference sequence). The CDR3 runs 14 residues. CDR3 protein: CSAPGRGETHEQYF. The CDR3 DNA reads as TGCAGTGCTCCGGGGCGGGGGGAAACCCACGAGCAGTACTTC.

The J gene is TRBJ2-1, the V gene TRBV20-1; D possibly corresponds to TRBD1 (5 bases). Looked up from germline, CDR1 is DFQATT and CDR2 is SNEGSKA (reference sequence). V dropped 3 bases and J dropped 7 bases, with 7 bases sitting between them. The CDR3 loop spans 11 amino acids. CDR3 sequence (DNA): TGCAGTGCTAGCACAGGAAATGAGCAGTTCTTC. As protein: CSASTGNEQFF.

This chain connects TRBV6-5 to TRBJ1-2; D remains unclear. V dropped 8 bases and J dropped 2 bases, with 15 bases sitting between them. Germline CDR1 and CDR2: MNHEY and SVGAGI. The CDR3 extends over 14 amino acids. Here the CDR3 DNA reads TGTGCCAGCGGGAAGGACCCACGCAACTATGGCTACACCTTC. Amino acids: CASGKDPRNYGYTF.

The chain employs TRBV5-1 and TRBJ2-7; D not resolved. This CDR3 has 12 amino acids. Germline assignment: CDR1 SGHRS and CDR2 YFSETQ. Trimming pared 4 bases from V and 7 bases from J, leaving 12 bases between. The CDR3 protein is CASSVTGGEQYF. For the CDR3, the DNA is TGCGCCAGCAGCGTCACGGGTGGGGAGCAGTACTTC.

This clonotype has only one observation. V and J are TRBV29-1 and TRBJ2-1; 9 positions match TRBD1. J was trimmed by 10 bases and V by 4 bases; bases with no gene match: 23. The CDR3 totals 18 residues. Germline V gene data show CDR1 as SQVTM and CDR2 as ANQGSEA. Here the CDR3 reads CSVGVSGQGVLSSYEQFF. For the CDR3, the DNA is TGCAGCGTTGGGGTTTCGGGACAGGGCGTTCTGAGCTCCTACGAGCAGTTCTTC.

The rearrangement links TRBV7-2 to TRBJ1-5, with a tentative D call TRBD1 (6 bases). There are 13 residues in the CDR3. V lost 5 bases and J 4 bases, leaving 9 bases between the germline ends. Germline V CDR1 and CDR2: SGHTA, FQGNSA. CDR3 sequence (DNA): TGTGCCAGCAGCGAGGACAGAAATCAGCCCCAGCATTTT. This gives the protein CASSEDRNQPQHF. Supplemented by reference TRBV7-2 and TRBJ1-5, the full variable domain reads GAGVSQSPSNKVTEKGKDVELRCDPISGHTALYWYRQSLGQGLEFLIYFQGNSAPDKSGLPSDRFSAERTGGSVSTLTIQRTQQEDSAVYLCASSEDRNQPQHFGDGTRLSIL.

This rearrangement joins TRBV4-3 to TRBJ1-2; 9 nucleotides agree with TRBD1. The V gene end was trimmed by 2 bases and the J gene end by 4 bases; junction bases not matched to a gene: 8. The length of the CDR3 is 16 residues. Per the germline V gene, CDR1 is LGHNA and CDR2 is YSLEER. CDR3 loop: CASSQSGQGVIYGYTF. The CDR3 DNA reads TGCGCCAGCAGCCAATCGGGACAGGGTGTTATCTATGGCTACACCTTC.

This clonotype appeared a single time. The chain links TRBV12-3 or TRBV12-4 to TRBJ1-1; D not resolved. The V and J ends lost 5 bases and 0 bases respectively, with 10 bases between them. The CDR3 length is 14 residues. CDR3 in amino acids: CASSKLLMNTEAFF. DNA for the CDR3: TGTGCCAGCAGTAAACTTCTCATGAACACTGAAGCTTTCTTT.

This clonotype was seen more than once but under ten times. This sequence joins TRBV5-1 and TRBJ2-7; D might be TRBD1 (7 bases). V gave up 5 bases and J gave up 4 bases, with 22 bases separating them. This CDR3 comprises 16 residues. In germline, CDR1 is SGHRS, CDR2 YFSETQ. The CDR3 DNA is TGCGCCAGCAGGCCCACCTTGACAGGGAGCGGGTACGAGCAGTACTTC. This sequence encodes CASRPTLTGSGYEQYF. Based on the CDR3 plus reference TRBV5-1 and TRBJ2-7, the full variable domain is KAGVTQTPRYLIKTRGQQVTLSCSPISGHRSVSWYQQTPGQGLQFLFEYFSETQRNKGNFPGRFSGRQFSNSRSEMNVSTLELGDSALYLCASRPTLTGSGYEQYFGPGTRLTVT.

This clonotype came up a few times. V gene TRBV20-1 combines with J gene TRBJ1-2; D unclear. The CDR3 is 13 residues long. V shed 3 bases and J shed 4 bases, with 12 bases lying between them. Per germline, CDR1 DFQATT and CDR2 SNEGSKA (reference sequence). The CDR3: CSASLSGGYGYTF. Here the CDR3 DNA reads TGCAGTGCTAGCTTATCAGGCGGCTATGGCTACACCTTC.

J is TRBJ2-5 and V is TRBV7-9, with 11 nucleotides matching TRBD1. The J call may be faulty, since TRBJ2-7 better matches the DNA end. This CDR3 is 14 amino acids long. Germline CDR1 is SEHNR and CDR2 is FQNEAQ (reference sequence). The CDR3 coding sequence is TGTGCCAGCAGCGCAAGGGGACAGGGGGACGAGCAGTACTTC. It is translated as CASSARGQGDEQYF.

Note on this clonotype: A much larger clone differs from this one at a single base, so this may be a read error. This chain uses TRBV7-2 with TRBJ2-5; no definite D call. Matching the DNA end better, TRBJ2-4 makes the J call doubtful. Germline values: CDR1 SGHTA, CDR2 FQGNSA. The CDR3 has 14 residues. The CDR3 DNA is TGTGCCAGCAGCTTAGGGGCGTACCGGAACATTCAGTACTTC. Amino acids: CASSLGAYRNIQYF.

The gene calls are TRBV6-1 and TRBJ1-1; D not certain. The germline CDR1 and CDR2 sequences are MNHNS and SASEGT. V lost 4 bases and J 5 bases, leaving 11 bases between the germline ends. CDR3 length equals 13 residues. This chain's CDR3 is CASSAGLWTEAFF. For the CDR3, the DNA is TGTGCCAGCAGTGCTGGGTTGTGGACTGAAGCTTTCTTT.

The V gene is TRBV12-3 or TRBV12-4, the J gene TRBJ2-3, with TRBD1 as a possible D gene (6 bases). V was shortened by 5 bases and J by 0 bases, with 15 bases between the two germline ends. The CDR3 loop spans 16 amino acids. In DNA form, the CDR3 reads TGTGCCAGCAGTCAAGGGGGAAGCCCTAGCACAGATACGCAGTATTTT. This encodes CASSQGGSPSTDTQYF.

This rearrangement joins TRBV28 to TRBJ2-5; tentatively, D is TRBD1 or TRBD2 (6 bases each). The closer fit of TRBJ2-4 to the DNA end suggests the J call may be wrong. The CDR3 consists of 15 residues. Germline assignment: CDR1 MDHEN and CDR2 SYDVKM. CDR3 sequence (DNA): TGTGCCAGCAGTTTACCACAGGGCGGGGCGGACATTCAGTACTTC. It codes for CASSLPQGGADIQYF.

The chain has TRBV7-2 and TRBJ1-4, with 10 positions matching TRBD1. CDR1 and CDR2 from the germline V gene are SGHTA and FQGNSA. Trimming cost V 4 bases and J 8 bases; bases outside gene matches: 7. The CDR3 contains 15 residues. This chain's CDR3 is CASSSTGGAREKLFF. The CDR3 nucleotides are TGTGCCAGCAGCTCGACAGGGGGCGCAAGAGAAAAACTGTTTTTT. The variable domain in full, with the rest retrieved from reference TRBV7-2 and TRBJ1-4, is GAGVSQSPSNKVTEKGKDVELRCDPISGHTALYWYRQSLGQGLEFLIYFQGNSAPDKSGLPSDRFSAERTGGSVSTLTIQRTQQEDSAVYLCASSSTGGAREKLFFGSGTQLSVL.

As regards this clonotype: This may be a read error: a much more frequent sequence differs by one nucleotide. The chain couples TRBV5-1 to TRBJ2-5; D not resolved. Germline assignment: CDR1 SGHRS and CDR2 YFSETQ. The CDR3 extends over 11 amino acids. CDR3 sequence: CVSRLQETQYF. In DNA form, the CDR3 reads TGCGTCAGCAGGCTACAAGAGACCCAGTACTTC. Complete variable domain (other parts from reference TRBV5-1 and TRBJ2-5): KAGVTQTPRYLIKTRGQQVTLSCSPISGHRSVSWYQQTPGQGLQFLFEYFSETQRNKGNFPGRFSGRQFSNSRSEMNVSTLELGDSALYLCVSRLQETQYFGPGTRLLVL.

The chain carries TRBV12-3 or TRBV12-4 and TRBJ1-6; TRBD1 agrees at 7 bases. The CDR3 covers 15 residues. V lost 2 bases to trimming and J lost 6 bases; unmatched junction nucleotides: 4. The CDR3 reads CASSLRGLGNSPLHF. The CDR3 DNA follows: TGTGCCAGCAGTTTAAGGGGGCTCGGTAATTCACCCCTCCACTTT.

Concerning this clonotype: The conserved phenylalanine or tryptophan normally closing the CDR3 is absent here, so this likely arose from a read error. This chain uses TRBV2 with TRBJ1-2, with D unresolved. Trimming shortened V by 5 bases and J by 0 bases, and 7 bases separated the two germline ends. Germline V gives CDR1 SNHLY, CDR2 FYNNEI. The CDR3 runs 13 residues. The CDR3 region is CASSPGSNYGYTL. The CDR3 DNA is TGTGCCAGCAGTCCTGGTTCTAACTATGGCTACACCTTA.

The V and J genes are TRBV11-2 and TRBJ1-6; D is ambiguous. The CDR3 is made up of 14 amino acids. Germline values: CDR1 SGHAT, CDR2 FQNNGV. V lost 0 bases and J 14 bases, leaving 14 bases between the germline ends. In DNA, the CDR3 is TGTGCCAGCAGCTTAGATAGGGTTGCGAGAGCCCTCCACTTT. Protein product: CASSLDRVARALHF.

V gene TRBV7-9 combines with J gene TRBJ2-7, with D unresolved. The CDR3 loop spans 13 amino acids. The V end lost 3 bases, the J end lost 3 bases, and 9 bases lay between the germline ends. Germline assignment: CDR1 SEHNR and CDR2 FQNEAQ (reference sequence). In DNA form, the CDR3 reads TGTGCCAGCAGCTTGGTGGAAGTCTACGAGCAGTACTTC. Its protein is CASSLVEVYEQYF. Combining the CDR3 with reference TRBV7-9 and TRBJ2-7 gives the whole variable domain DTGVSQNPRHKITKRGQNVTFRCDPISEHNRLYWYRQTLGQGPEFLTYFQNEAQLEKSRLLSDRFSAERPKGSFSTLEIQRTEQGDSAMYLCASSLVEVYEQYFGPGTRLTVT.

This clonotype was seen only a few times. The rearrangement links TRBV12-3 or TRBV12-4 to TRBJ2-6, with D tentatively TRBD2 (6 bases). V was pared by 7 bases and J by 2 bases, with 12 bases between. The CDR3 is 15 amino acids. CDR3 sequence: CASNLGGAGANVLTF. In nucleotides, the CDR3 is TGTGCCAGCAACCTGGGAGGAGCTGGGGCCAACGTCCTGACTTTC.

This clonotype was seen more than once but under ten times. The V and J genes are TRBV7-2 and TRBJ2-1; a possible D gene is TRBD2 (5 bases). V was trimmed by 4 bases and J by 6 bases, leaving 13 bases between them. CDR1 is SGHTA and CDR2 is FQGNSA in the germline V gene. This CDR3 spans 14 amino acids. The CDR3 DNA sequence: TGTGCCAGCAGCTACGGACTTCCCGGCAATGAGCAGTTCTTC. Translating gives CASSYGLPGNEQFF.

CDR3 sequence reads: CASSLVPNQPQHF. CDR3 nucleotides: TGTGCCAGCAGCTTGGTCCCTAATCAGCCCCAGCATTTT. The chain joins TRBV5-5 to TRBJ1-5, with D unresolved. V lost 0 bases and J lost 4, with 5 bases in between. Germline CDR1 reads SGHKS; CDR2 reads YYEKEE (reference sequence). The CDR3 has 13 residues.

The chain uses TRBV30 and TRBJ1-2, with D perhaps TRBD1 (6 bases). The CDR3 length is 13 residues. Trimming left V 2 bases short and J 4 bases short, with 11 bases between. CDR1 and CDR2 from the germline V gene are GTSNPN and SVGIG (reference sequence). The DNA for the CDR3 is TGTGCCTGGAGTCTGGGGGCGGGCTATGGCTACACCTTC. Translating gives CAWSLGAGYGYTF.